This T cell receptor (beta chain) emerged from a study of shared clonotypes between healthy human individuals (dated by TCRdb to the early 2020s). Regarding the research as a whole: A few men and a couple of women, aged 18 to 49 years, made up the cohort. For each donor, CD4 naive and CD4 memory were each given three plates, CD8 naive was given two plates, and CD8 memory was given one plate. Leukapheresis yielded between about 0.85 and 10 billion PBMCs per donor. To increase sequencing depth and limit assay-specific biases, TCR repertoire library preparation and sequencing were carried out by different laboratories using diverse techniques. Blood TCR repertoires of five healthy adults were deeply sequenced to estimate repertoire size and the extent of clonotype sharing between individuals. Findings and caveats that apply to the study as a whole: Based on pairwise subsampling, the degree of clonotype sharing among donors was expected to be affected by sequencing depth. Compared with non-shared clonotypes, clonotypes shared by all four sorted-subset donors had higher generation probabilities. When several donors were compared, the shared fraction of clonotypes was around 4.6% for naive CD4, 3.5% to 4% for naive CD8, 2.3% for memory CD4, and less than 0.45% for memory CD8. Rarefaction of sorted-subset datasets indicated incomplete sequencing despite the large sequencing depth. Because the study included only a small number of donors, the genetic and exposure-history diversity represented was limited. Larger estimated clonotype richness was generally found for naive subsets than for memory subsets. Only blood was sampled, and tissue TCR repertoires likely differ from those in blood.

Using the deep immunoSEQ assay, multiplex PCR amplified TCR CDR3 regions from genomic DNA. For each cell subset, the extracted genomic DNA was distributed evenly across all wells of several immunoSEQ 96-well plates, and each plate served as one replicate. Each replicate PCR for sorted subsets received around 0.2 ug genomic DNA, equal to about 30,000 T cell genomes. Purified libraries were quantified with a Qubit 3.0 fluorometer, sized on a Bioanalyzer 2100, and re-quantified with the KAPA Library Quantification kit. A separate single-read 150-cycle Illumina NextSeq 550 flow cell was used to sequence each immunoSEQ 96-well plate. From the authors' description of their analysis: Because the immunoSEQ output included only junctional sequences and no quality scores, the filtering could not be the same as the filtering used for full-length reads. To assign V/J genes and CDR3, sequences were annotated against IMGT germline references using PyIR, a Python wrapper for IgBLAST v1.9. Any read was removed if the V/J assignment was weak (E-value above 1e-6), the CDR3 was missing, or the read contained stop codons, out-of-frame junctions, or ambiguous translated residues. V3J clonotypes were defined as sequences sharing an identical inferred V gene, J gene, and CDR3 amino acid sequence. To compute the percentage overlap between repertoires, the number of shared unique clonotypes was divided by the size of the smaller repertoire. Repertoire richness was assessed with RTK rarefaction, the Chao1 estimator, and Recon v2.1 estimates of unobserved clonotypes. OLGA was used to compute generation probabilities for all TCRbeta clonotypes that the gDNA method yielded from a few donors. This is the immuneACCESS table as TCRdb keeps it, with only in-frame sequences that have V and J called. A part of the clones is gone; compared with another copy, unresolved V genes explain less than half, and the rest is unexplained. D and trimming come from the DNA, and the V and J calls and clone size come from that table. This sample is represented by over a million clones; 95% to 99% of them were singletons. Of the sample, approximately 0.45% falls within the top ten clones.

The donors were healthy, HIV-negative adults who had no recently reported acute infections or vaccinations. Every donor was a Caucasian adult living in Nashville, Tennessee, USA. CD4+ T cells were enriched through magnetic negative selection, after which naive cells were positively selected on CD45RA and the remaining negative fraction served as the memory subset. Blood was collected by leukapheresis, and PBMCs were isolated by Ficoll-Histopaque density gradient centrifugation and then cryopreserved in liquid nitrogen vapor phase. Analytical flow cytometry was used to check the purity and quantity of each magnetically sorted T cell population. Each sorted fraction had its genomic DNA isolated and then quantified by UV absorbance on a Nanodrop 2000c. CDR3 length: 16 amino acids, cysteine to phenylalanine. The read is trimmed to its CDR3 DNA, 48 bases read in frame from base 1. Deletion took 4 bases off V and 4 bases off J, with a span of 16 bases between the germline ends. Taken from the germline V gene (reference sequence), the CDR1 and CDR2 loops are SEHNR and FQNEAQ.

A note on this clone: Its antigen is not yet known. No quality values exist for individual bases; no much larger clone is one base distant.

Recombination connected TRBV7-9 to TRBJ2-2, with TRBD2 perhaps the D gene, on 6 matching bases. Sequencing was carried out using naive CD4+ T cells sorted from blood. The cell subset or site label here, explained by the study, means: CD45RA+ positively selected. This receptor was obtained from a man between 25 and 39 years old in good health. The CDR3 amino acid sequence is: CASSSLKGGGTGELFF. The DNA sequence is given as TGTGCCAGCAGCTCATTGAAGGGAGGAGGCACCGGGGAGCTGTTTTTT.